The entry below gives a single T cell receptor beta chain sequence along with its context. This clonotype was counted only a few times. Its cognate antigen has yet to be identified. No base quality values were provided; no much bigger clone lies one nucleotide off. Interpreted using the paper, the treatment or condition label stands for: 10-day PBMC culture with coronavirus spike peptide pools or control peptides (ViraFEST assay). The study used the ViraFEST assay, which expanded antigen-specific T cells with peptide pools and then identified expanded clonotypes by TCR sequencing. Positive SARS-CoV-2 PCR tests in the convalescent patients dated from March to December 2020, before Alpha, Beta and Delta variants emerged in the United States. Each well held about 2.2 million PBMCs cultured in IMDM containing approximately 5% human AB serum and around 10 IU/ml IL-2, with 10 ug/ml peptide pools added. Half of the culture medium was replaced with fresh IL-2-containing medium on days 3 and 7. Once the cells had been in culture for less than 12 days, the EasySep CD4+ T cell isolation kit was used to isolate CD4+ T cells by negative selection. Ficoll-Paque Plus gradient centrifugation was used to isolate PBMCs from whole blood, and the isolated PBMCs were then either used fresh or cryopreserved at -140C. In general, triplicate wells were set up for every culture condition.

Trimming costs V 4 bases and J 4 bases, and their ends lie 14 bases apart. Based on the germline V gene, the CDR1 and CDR2 sequences are MDHEN and SYDVKM. From cysteine to phenylalanine, the CDR3 is 15 amino acids long. CDR3 DNA only is kept here, 45 bases in frame from base 1. Library method: PCR. At the Johns Hopkins FTIC core, DNA from the cultured CD4+ T cells underwent TCR sequencing with the Oncomine TCR Beta short-read assay. Genomic DNA was extracted from the cultured CD4+ T cells with the QIAamp micro DNA kit. Oncomine TCR Beta libraries made from cultured CD4+ T cells were pooled using unique dual indexes and sequenced on an Illumina iSeq 100. Processing in the source paper ran as follows. Non-productive sequences were removed, and CDR3s that did not start with C, did not end with F or W, or were shorter than 7 amino acids were discarded. The MANAFEST web application identified antigen-specific clonotypes by comparing peptide-stimulated wells against reference wells and other culture wells. For a clone to be called positive, the clone needed an FDR below 0.05, an odds ratio above 5, and a productive frequency above 0.1% in at least two of three replicate wells. Cross-reactive clonotypes were defined as significantly expanded in both SARS-CoV-2 spike wells and at least one common cold coronavirus spike condition. Using R version 3.6.1, CDR3 homology was evaluated through Levenshtein distances (stringdist) along with unrooted phylogenetic trees (ape). TCRdb reprocessing: public reads trimmed at Q25 with fastp, clones called with MiXCR, in-frame beta chains kept. Under each unique CDR3 protein, matching rows form one entry showing the most common genes and DNA. These V and J calls originate from TCRdb's pipeline instead of the authors' own analysis. This sample is represented by 8,000 to 10,000 distinct CDR3 sequences; about 65% of them were singletons. The ten largest clones capture 20% to 30% of the sample.

The entry originates in a study of vaccination and CD4 T cells after COVID-19 (dated by TCRdb to 2022 to 2024). Background on the whole study: Convalescent patients had a positive SARS-CoV-2 result on nasal swab PCR, and of these patients, nine had mild disease and one had severe disease. Overlapping spike peptide pools from SARS-CoV-2 and from the common cold coronaviruses HCoV-NL63, HCoV-OC43 and HCoV-229E were used as culture stimuli. Each participant got two doses of either the Pfizer-BioNTech BNT162b2 vaccine (n=8) or the Moderna mRNA-1273 vaccine (n=2). In the convalescent cohort there were six males and four females, among whom were two Hispanic individuals, seven Caucasians, two Asians and one multiracial person. Post-COVID blood samples were collected from convalescent patients a median of about 92 days after diagnosis, with a range of roughly 30 to 170 days. The time from the second vaccine dose to post-vaccine blood sampling had a median of roughly 70 days and ranged from about 14 to 250 days. In control cultures, a CEFX viral epitope pool was used as positive control, an HIV-1 Nef peptide pool was used as negative control, or no peptide was added. In approximately eleven COVID-19 convalescent patients and several infection-naive healthy vaccine recipients, the spike-specific CD4+ TCR repertoire before mRNA vaccination was compared with the repertoire after mRNA vaccination.

The paper as a whole reports these results and caveats: Of the vaccine-specific clones in convalescent patients, 304 of 307, or nearly all, reacted only to SARS-CoV-2 spike and did not cross-react with common cold coronaviruses. Relatively few convalescent patients were included in the study, and early timepoints after natural infection were not analyzed. In convalescent patients, a median 86.3% of post-vaccine SARS-CoV-2-reactive clones were detected only after vaccination, and vaccine-specific priming was suggested by this finding. The median count of SARS-CoV-2-reactive clonotypes went up from 20 to 25 after infection to 38 after vaccination, although the change was not significant.

The chain uses TRBV28 and TRBJ1-5; the D gene remains uncertain. This clonotype was obtained from a human donor who had recovered from COVID-19. Sequencing was performed on CD4+ T cells from blood, cultured in vitro. The nucleotides are TGTGCCAGCAGTTCGCCTTTACGCCGAAATCAGCCCCAGCATTTT. The encoded protein is CASSSPLRRNQPQHF.